This TCR beta chain was captured in a study of T cell changes during pregnancy in multiple sclerosis. The CDR3 length is 13 residues. Germline-derived CDR1 and CDR2 are SGHVS and FNYEAQ. V was cut by 0 bases and J by 6 bases, with 8 bases left in between. Only in-frame clones appear in the TCRdb table, and some are missing; sequencing was by immunoSEQ multiplex PCR. The repertoire consists of some 48,000 clones, with 75% to 90% occurring once and the leading ten covering around 8%. This clone appeared a few times. The gene calls are TRBV7-6 and TRBJ1-1; D is uncertain. The TCR originated in a female donor with multiple sclerosis, enrolled in a pregnancy study. The sequencing here drew on CD8+ T cells from peripheral blood mononuclear cells, taken in the second trimester of pregnancy. CDR3 loop: CASSLADTAEAFF. Here the CDR3 DNA reads TGTGCCAGCAGCTTAGCAGATACGGCTGAAGCTTTCTTT.